This paragraph reports one T cell receptor (beta chain). Trimming shortened V by 1 base and J by 4 bases, and 13 bases separated the two germline ends. The CDR3 has 15 amino acids. Germline assignment: CDR1 LNHDA and CDR2 SQIVND (reference sequence). The sample belongs to a study of blood T cell repertoires in COVID-19. The overall study: There were acute and convalescent COVID-19 samples, and they came from the United States, Italy and Spain. From T cells, B-cell-depleted T cells, or PBMCs came the material, which was cDNA or gDNA.

Source study methods: By means of reference gene primer amplification, nucleated cell counts were estimated. TCRdb's copy holds only in-frame clones and misses some; the assay was immunoSEQ multiplex PCR. The D gene and trimming were derived from the DNA, and the V and J assignments and clone size from that table. Of 300,000 to 350,000 clones listed, around 83% are singletons. This clonotype originated in a man under 40 with active or convalescent COVID-19. The chain has TRBV19 and TRBJ1-2; D unresolved. Sequencing was performed on peripheral blood. The CDR3, as DNA: TGTGCCAGTAGTATAGCATCGGGGTTGGGCTATGGCTACACCTTC. It translates to CASSIASGLGYGYTF.